The next 3 T cell receptor beta chains were all read from a single sample in a study of blood T cell repertoires in COVID-19. Libraries were prepared by immunoSEQ multiplex PCR; TCRdb keeps only in-frame clonotypes and omits some of them. Of approximately 93,000 clones in the sample, around 86% are singletons; the top ten hold 0.85% to 1.3%. Sequencing input: peripheral blood. Source of these receptors: a human donor in a cohort sampled during active COVID-19.

Only one count was recorded for this clone. This chain connects TRBV4-1 to TRBJ1-1; D gene uncertain. CDR1 is MGHRA and CDR2 is YSYEKL in the germline V gene. The length of the CDR3 is 14 residues. Trimming removed 9 bases from V and 0 bases from J, with 14 bases in between. CDR3 sequence (DNA): TGCGCCAGTCGCCCAGACACCCTGAACACTGAAGCTTTCTTT. This sequence encodes CASRPDTLNTEAFF.

The chain joins TRBV28 to TRBJ2-3, with 7 bases aligning to TRBD1. The CDR3 extends over 13 amino acids. J lost 6 bases, V lost 6 bases, and 6 bases had no gene match. CDR1 MDHEN and CDR2 SYDVKM come from the germline V gene. CDR3 DNA: TGTGCCAGCAGATTGACAGGGTCCGATACGCAGTATTTT. Its translation is CASRLTGSDTQYF.

Only a few counts were recorded for this clone. This rearrangement joins TRBV27 to TRBJ1-2; no reliable D call. This CDR3 contains 15 residues. The V end was cut by 0 bases, the J end by 4 bases, with 12 bases between. Germline V CDR1 and CDR2: MNHEY, SMNVEV (reference sequence). The CDR3 sequence: CASSLSPRAGYGYTF. The DNA for the CDR3 is TGTGCCAGCAGTTTATCCCCCCGAGCGGGCTATGGCTACACCTTC.